This record concerns one TCR beta chain sequence. What it binds is not known. Separate from the approximately 670-subject first cohort was the approximately 120-subject validation cohort, to which the donors belonged. The CDR3 consists of 14 residues. V dropped 0 bases and J dropped 5 bases, with 11 bases sitting between them. Germline values: CDR1 GTSNPN, CDR2 SVGIG (reference sequence). The sample originates from a study of cytomegalovirus exposure and HLA in healthy donors. Study-wide points: Some TCR beta chains (more than 150 of them) were listed as cytomegalovirus-associated. Rare sequences made up most TCRs, while some public TCRs were found in many donors. It was confirmed in vitro that three of the CMV-associated chains were specific for CMV antigens.

Sequencing used immunoSEQ multiplex PCR; TCRdb keeps in-frame clones, though not all of them. Here the sample spans 150,000 to 200,000 clones, 85% being singletons. The chain links TRBV30 to TRBJ1-5; maybe TRBD1 (6 bases). This receptor was obtained from a man aged 30 to 45 in good health and CMV-seropositive. The sample taken for sequencing was PBMCs. The CDR3 nucleotides read TGTGCCTGGAGTGTATTTGGGGGCGATCAGCCCCAGCATTTT. Protein product: CAWSVFGGDQPQHF.